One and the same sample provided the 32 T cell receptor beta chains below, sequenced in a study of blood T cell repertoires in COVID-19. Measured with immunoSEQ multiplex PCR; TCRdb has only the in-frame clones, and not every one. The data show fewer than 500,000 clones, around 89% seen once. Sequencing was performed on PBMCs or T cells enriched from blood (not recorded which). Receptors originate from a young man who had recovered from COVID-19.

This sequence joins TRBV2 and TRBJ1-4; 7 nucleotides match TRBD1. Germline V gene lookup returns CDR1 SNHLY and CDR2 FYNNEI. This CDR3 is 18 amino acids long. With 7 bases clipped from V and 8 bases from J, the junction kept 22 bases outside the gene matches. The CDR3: CASIGSGQLPRWGEKLFF. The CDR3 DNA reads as TGTGCCAGCATCGGGTCGGGACAGCTGCCAAGGTGGGGAGAAAAACTGTTTTTT. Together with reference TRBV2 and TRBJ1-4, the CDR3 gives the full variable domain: EPEVTQTPSHQVTQMGQEVILRCVPISNHLYFYWYRQILGQKVEFLVSFYNNEISEKSEIFDDQFSVERPDGSNFTLKIRSTKLEDSAMYFCASIGSGQLPRWGEKLFFGSGTQLSVL.

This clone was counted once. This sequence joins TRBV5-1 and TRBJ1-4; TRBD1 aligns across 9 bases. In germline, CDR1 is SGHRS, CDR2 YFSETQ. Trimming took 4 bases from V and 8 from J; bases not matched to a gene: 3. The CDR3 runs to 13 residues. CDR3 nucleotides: TGCGCCAGCAGCGTCGACAGGGGGGAAAAACTGTTTTTT. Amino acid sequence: CASSVDRGEKLFF.

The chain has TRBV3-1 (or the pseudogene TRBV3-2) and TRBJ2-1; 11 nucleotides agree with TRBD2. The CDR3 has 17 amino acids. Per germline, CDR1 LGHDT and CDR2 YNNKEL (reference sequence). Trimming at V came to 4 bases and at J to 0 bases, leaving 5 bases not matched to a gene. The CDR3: CASSPGTSGNSYNEQFF. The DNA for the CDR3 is TGTGCCAGCAGCCCAGGGACTAGCGGAAACTCCTACAATGAGCAGTTCTTC.

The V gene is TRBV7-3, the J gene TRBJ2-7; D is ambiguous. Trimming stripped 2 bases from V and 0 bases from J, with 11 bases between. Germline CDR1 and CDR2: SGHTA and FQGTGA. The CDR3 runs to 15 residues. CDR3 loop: CASSLGVGSSYEQYF. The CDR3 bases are TGTGCCAGCAGCTTAGGAGTAGGAAGCTCCTACGAGCAGTACTTC.

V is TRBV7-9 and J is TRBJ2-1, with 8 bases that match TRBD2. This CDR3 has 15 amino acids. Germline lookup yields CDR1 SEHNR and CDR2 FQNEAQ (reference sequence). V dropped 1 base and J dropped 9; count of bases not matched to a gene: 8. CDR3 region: CASSLGGSGKREQFF. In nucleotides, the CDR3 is TGTGCCAGCAGCTTAGGGGGTAGCGGGAAACGTGAGCAGTTCTTC.

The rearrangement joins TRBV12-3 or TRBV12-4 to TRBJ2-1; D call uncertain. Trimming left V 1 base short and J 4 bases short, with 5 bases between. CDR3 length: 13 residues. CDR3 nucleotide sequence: TGTGCCAGCAGTTTAGGAGCGTACAATGAGCAGTTCTTC. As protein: CASSLGAYNEQFF.

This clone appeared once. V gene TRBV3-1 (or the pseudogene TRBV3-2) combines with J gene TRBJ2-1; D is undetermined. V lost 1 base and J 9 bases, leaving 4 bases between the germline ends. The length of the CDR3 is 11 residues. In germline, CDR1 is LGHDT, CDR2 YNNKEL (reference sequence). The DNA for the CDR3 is TGTGCCAGCAGCCAAGGGAGTGAGCAGTTCTTC. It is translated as CASSQGSEQFF.

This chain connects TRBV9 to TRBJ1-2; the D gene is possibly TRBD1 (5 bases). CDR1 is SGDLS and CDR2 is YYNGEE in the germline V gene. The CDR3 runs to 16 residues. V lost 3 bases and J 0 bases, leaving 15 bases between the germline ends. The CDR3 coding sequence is TGTGCCAGCAGCGACCCTAGCGGGACTGCTAACTATGGCTACACCTTC. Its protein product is CASSDPSGTANYGYTF.

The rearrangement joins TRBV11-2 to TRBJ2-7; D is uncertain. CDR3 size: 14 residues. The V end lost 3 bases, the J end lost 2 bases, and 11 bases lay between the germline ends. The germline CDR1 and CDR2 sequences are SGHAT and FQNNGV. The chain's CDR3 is CASSFPGYPYEQYF. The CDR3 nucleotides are TGTGCCAGCAGCTTCCCCGGTTATCCCTACGAGCAGTACTTC.

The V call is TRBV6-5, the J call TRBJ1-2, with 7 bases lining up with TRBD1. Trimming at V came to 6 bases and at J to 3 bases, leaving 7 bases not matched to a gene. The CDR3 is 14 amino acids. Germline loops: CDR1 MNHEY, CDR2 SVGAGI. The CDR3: CASRAGGTDYGYTF. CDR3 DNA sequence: TGTGCCAGCAGGGCCGGCGGGACAGACTATGGCTACACCTTC.

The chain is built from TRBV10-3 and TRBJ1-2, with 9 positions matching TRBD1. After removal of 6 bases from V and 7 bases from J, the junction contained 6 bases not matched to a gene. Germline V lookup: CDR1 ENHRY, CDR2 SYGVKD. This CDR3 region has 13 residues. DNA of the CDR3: TGTGCCATCAGCGCCCGGGACAGGGTTGGCTACACCTTC. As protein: CAISARDRVGYTF.

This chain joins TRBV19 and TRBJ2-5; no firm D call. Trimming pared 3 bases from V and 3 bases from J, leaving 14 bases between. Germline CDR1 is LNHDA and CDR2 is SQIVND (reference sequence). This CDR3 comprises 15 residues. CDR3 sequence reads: CASSIVGGVKETQYF. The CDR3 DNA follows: TGTGCCAGTAGTATCGTAGGCGGCGTGAAAGAGACCCAGTACTTC.

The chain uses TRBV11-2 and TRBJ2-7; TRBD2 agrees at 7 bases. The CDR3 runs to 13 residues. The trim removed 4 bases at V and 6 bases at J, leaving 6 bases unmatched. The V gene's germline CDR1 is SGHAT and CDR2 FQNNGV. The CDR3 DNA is TGTGCCAGCAGCTACGGGACTATTATCGAGCAGTACTTC. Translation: CASSYGTIIEQYF.

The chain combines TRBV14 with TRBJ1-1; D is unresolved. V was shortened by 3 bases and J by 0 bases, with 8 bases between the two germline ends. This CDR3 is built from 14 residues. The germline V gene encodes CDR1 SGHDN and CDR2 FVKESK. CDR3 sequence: CASSQRQVNTEAFF. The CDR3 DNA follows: TGTGCCAGCAGCCAGCGTCAGGTGAACACTGAAGCTTTCTTT.

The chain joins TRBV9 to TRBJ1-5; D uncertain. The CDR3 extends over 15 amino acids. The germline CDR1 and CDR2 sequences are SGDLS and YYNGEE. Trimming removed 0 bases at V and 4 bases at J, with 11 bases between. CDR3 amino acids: CASSVDGTENQPQHF. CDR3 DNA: TGTGCCAGCAGCGTAGATGGTACAGAGAATCAGCCCCAGCATTTT.

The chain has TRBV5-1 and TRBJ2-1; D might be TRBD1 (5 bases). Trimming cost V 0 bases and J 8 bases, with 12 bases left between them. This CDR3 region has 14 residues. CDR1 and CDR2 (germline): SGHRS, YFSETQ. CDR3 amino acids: CASSLAQLQDEQFF. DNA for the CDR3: TGCGCCAGCAGCTTGGCTCAGCTACAGGATGAGCAGTTCTTC.

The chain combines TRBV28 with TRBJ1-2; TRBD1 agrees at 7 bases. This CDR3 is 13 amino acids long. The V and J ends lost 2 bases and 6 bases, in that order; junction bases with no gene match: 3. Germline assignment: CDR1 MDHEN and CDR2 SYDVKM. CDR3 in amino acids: CASSLVGQDGYTF. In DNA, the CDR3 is TGTGCCAGCAGTTTAGTAGGACAGGATGGCTACACCTTC.

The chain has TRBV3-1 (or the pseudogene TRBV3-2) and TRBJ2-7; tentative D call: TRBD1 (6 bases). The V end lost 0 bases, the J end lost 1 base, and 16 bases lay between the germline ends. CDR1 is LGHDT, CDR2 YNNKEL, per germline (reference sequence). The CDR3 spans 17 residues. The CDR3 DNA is TGTGCCAGCAGCCAAGATCCTGTAGGACAGCGATCCTACGAGCAGTACTTC. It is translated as CASSQDPVGQRSYEQYF.

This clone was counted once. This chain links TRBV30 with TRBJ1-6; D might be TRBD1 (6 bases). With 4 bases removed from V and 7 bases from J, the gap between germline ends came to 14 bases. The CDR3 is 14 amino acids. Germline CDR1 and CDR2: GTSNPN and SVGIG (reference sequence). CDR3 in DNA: TGTGCCTGGAACCCAAGGGGGGGGAATTCACCCCTCCACTTT. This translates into CAWNPRGGNSPLHF.

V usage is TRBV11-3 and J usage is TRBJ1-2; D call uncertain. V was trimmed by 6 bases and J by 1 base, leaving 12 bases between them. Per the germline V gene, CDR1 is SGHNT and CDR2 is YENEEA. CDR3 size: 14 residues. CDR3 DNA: TGTGCCAGCAGGAGGCCGGCCATTAACTATGGCTACACCTTC. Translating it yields CASRRPAINYGYTF.

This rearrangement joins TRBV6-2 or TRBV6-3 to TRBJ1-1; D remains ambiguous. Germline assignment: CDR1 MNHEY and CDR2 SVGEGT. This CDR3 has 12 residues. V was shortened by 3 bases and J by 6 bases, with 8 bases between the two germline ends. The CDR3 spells CASSYLLAEAFF. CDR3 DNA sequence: TGTGCCAGCAGTTATTTACTTGCTGAAGCTTTCTTT.

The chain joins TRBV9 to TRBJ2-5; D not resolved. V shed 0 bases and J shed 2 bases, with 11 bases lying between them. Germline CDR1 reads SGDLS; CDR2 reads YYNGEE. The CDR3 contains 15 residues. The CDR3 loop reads CASSVGRLEQETQYF. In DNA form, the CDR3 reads TGTGCCAGCAGCGTAGGAAGGTTGGAGCAAGAGACCCAGTACTTC.

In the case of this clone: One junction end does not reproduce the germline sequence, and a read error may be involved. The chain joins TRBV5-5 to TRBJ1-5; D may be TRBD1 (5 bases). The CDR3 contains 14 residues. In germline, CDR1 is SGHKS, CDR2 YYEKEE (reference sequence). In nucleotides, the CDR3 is TGTGCCAGCACCTTGGACTGGGGGGGTCAGCCCCAGCATTTT. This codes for CASTLDWGGQPQHF.

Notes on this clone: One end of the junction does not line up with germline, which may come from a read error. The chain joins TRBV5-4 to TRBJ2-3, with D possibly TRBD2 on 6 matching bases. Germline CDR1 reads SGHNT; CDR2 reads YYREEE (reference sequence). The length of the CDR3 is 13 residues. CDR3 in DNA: TGTGCCAGCAGCAGCCCCTCCGGGACTGGCAAACATTTT. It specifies CASSSPSGTGKHF.

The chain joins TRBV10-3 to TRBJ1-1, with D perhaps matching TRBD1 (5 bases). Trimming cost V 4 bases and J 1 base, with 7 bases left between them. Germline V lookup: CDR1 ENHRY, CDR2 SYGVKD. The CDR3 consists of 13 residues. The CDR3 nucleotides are TGTGCCATCAGTGGACAGCCGAACACTGAAGCTTTCTTT. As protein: CAISGQPNTEAFF.

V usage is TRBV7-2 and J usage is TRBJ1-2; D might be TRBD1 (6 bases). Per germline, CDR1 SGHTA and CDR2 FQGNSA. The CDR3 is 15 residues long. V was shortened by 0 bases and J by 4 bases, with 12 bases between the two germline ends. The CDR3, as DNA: TGTGCCAGCAGCTTAGCGCTAATAGGGGGCTATGGCTACACCTTC. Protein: CASSLALIGGYGYTF.

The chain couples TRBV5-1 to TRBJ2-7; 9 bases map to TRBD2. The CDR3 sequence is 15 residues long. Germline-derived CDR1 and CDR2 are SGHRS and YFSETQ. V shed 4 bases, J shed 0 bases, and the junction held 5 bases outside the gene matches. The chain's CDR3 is CASSPDSGSSYEQYF. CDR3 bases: TGCGCCAGCAGCCCTGATAGCGGGAGCTCCTACGAGCAGTACTTC.

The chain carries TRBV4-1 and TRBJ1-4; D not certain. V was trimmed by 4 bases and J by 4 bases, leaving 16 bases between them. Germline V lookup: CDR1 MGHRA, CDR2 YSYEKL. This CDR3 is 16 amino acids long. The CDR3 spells CASSLRNIGGNEKLFF. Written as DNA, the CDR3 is TGCGCCAGCAGCCTCCGTAATATTGGCGGTAATGAAAAACTGTTTTTT.

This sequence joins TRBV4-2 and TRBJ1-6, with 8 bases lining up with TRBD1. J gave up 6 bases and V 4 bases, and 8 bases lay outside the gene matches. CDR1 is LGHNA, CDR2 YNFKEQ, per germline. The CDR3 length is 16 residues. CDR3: CASSPGQGGFNSPLHF. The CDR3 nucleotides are TGTGCCAGCAGCCCCGGACAGGGCGGATTTAATTCACCCCTCCACTTT.

The CDR3 DNA reads TGTGCCAGCAGTCGAGGGTTTAGCGGCCCCGGGGAGCTGTTTTTT. This gives the protein CASSRGFSGPGELFF. The chain is built from TRBV28 and TRBJ2-2; a possible D gene is TRBD2 (6 bases). This CDR3 region has 15 residues. Germline CDR1 is MDHEN and CDR2 is SYDVKM. V lost 5 bases and J lost 6, with 16 bases in between.

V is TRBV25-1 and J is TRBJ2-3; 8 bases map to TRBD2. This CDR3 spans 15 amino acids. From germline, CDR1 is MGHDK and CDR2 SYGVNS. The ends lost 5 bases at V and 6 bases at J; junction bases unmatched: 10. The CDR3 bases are TGTGCCAGCAGTCCAGCGGGGGCCTACACGGATACGCAGTATTTT. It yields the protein CASSPAGAYTDTQYF.

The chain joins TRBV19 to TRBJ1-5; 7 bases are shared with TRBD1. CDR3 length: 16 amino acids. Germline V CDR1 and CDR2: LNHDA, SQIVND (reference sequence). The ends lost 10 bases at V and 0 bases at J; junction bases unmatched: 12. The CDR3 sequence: CATRGTWGNSNQPQHF. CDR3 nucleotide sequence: TGTGCCACCAGGGGGACCTGGGGAAATAGCAATCAGCCCCAGCATTTT.